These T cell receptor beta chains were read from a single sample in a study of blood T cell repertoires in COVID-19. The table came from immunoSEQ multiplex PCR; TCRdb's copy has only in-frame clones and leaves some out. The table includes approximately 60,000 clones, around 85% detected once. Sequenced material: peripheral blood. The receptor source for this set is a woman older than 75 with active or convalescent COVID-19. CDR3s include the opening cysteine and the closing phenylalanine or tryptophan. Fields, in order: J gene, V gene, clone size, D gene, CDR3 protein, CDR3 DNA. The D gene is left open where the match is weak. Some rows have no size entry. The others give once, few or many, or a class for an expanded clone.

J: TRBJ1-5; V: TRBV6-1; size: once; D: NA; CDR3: CASSQGYQPQHF; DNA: TGTGCCAGCAGCCAGGGGTATCAGCCCCAGCATTTT
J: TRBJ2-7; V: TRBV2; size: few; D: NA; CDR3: CASTVLSEQYF; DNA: TGTGCCAGCACTGTCCTTAGCGAGCAGTACTTC
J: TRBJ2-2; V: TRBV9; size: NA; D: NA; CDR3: CASSVLSTGELFF; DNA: TGTGCCAGCAGCGTACTGTCTACCGGGGAGCTGTTTTTT
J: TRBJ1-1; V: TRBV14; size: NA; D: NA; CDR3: CASSQDWNTEAFF; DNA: TGTGCCAGCAGCCAGGACTGGAACACTGAAGCTTTCTTT
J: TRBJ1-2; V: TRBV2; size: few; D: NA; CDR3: CASRPDGSQTRGYTF; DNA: TGTGCCAGCAGGCCCGACGGGAGCCAGACCCGAGGCTACACCTTC
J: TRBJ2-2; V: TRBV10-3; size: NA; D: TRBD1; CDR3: CASTGGSYTGELFF; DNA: TGTGCCAGTACAGGGGGCTCTTACACCGGGGAGCTGTTTTTT
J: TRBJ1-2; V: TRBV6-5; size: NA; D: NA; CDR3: CASSTQRRNYGYTF; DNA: TGTGCCAGCAGTACCCAGAGGAGGAACTATGGCTACACCTTC
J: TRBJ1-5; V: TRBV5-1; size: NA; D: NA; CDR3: CASSPGTSSNQPQHF; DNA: TGCGCCAGCAGCCCGGGGACAAGTAGCAATCAGCCCCAGCATTTT
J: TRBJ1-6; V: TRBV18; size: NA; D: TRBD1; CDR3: CASSPRGQGDSPLHF; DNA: TGTGCCAGCTCACCGCGTGGGCAGGGGGATTCACCCCTCCACTTT
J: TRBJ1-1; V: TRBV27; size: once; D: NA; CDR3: CASSLNRDTEAFF; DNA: TGTGCCAGCAGTTTAAACAGGGACACTGAAGCTTTCTTT
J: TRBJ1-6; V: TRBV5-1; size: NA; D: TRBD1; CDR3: CASSLGIRDRGSPLHF; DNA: TGCGCCAGCAGCTTAGGCATCCGGGACAGGGGATCACCCCTCCACTTT
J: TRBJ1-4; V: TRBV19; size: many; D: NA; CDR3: CASKGVGEKLFF; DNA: TGTGCCAGTAAAGGGGTCGGTGAAAAACTGTTTTTT
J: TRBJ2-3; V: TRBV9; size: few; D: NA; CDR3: CASSANVIGTDTQYF; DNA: TGTGCCAGCAGCGCGAACGTTATAGGCACAGATACGCAGTATTTT
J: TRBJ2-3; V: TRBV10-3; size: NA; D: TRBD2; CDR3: CATGTSGGGDTQYF; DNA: TGTGCCACCGGGACTAGCGGGGGGGGAGATACGCAGTATTTT
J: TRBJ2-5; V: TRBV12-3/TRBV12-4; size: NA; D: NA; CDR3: CASSLSLETQYF; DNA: TGTGCCAGCAGTTTATCCTTAGAGACCCAGTACTTC
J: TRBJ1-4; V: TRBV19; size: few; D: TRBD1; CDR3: CASSRGLQGSNEKLFF; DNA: TGTGCCAGTAGCCGTGGGCTACAGGGGTCTAATGAAAAACTGTTTTTT
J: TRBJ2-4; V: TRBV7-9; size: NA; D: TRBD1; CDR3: CASSFDRAAKNIQYF; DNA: TGTGCCAGCAGCTTCGACAGGGCAGCCAAAAACATTCAGTACTTC
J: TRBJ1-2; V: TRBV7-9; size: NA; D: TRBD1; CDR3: CASSWDRRESYGYTF; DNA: TGTGCCAGCAGCTGGGACAGGCGGGAGAGCTATGGCTACACCTTC
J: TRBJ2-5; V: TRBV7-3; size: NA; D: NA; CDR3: CASSFSPQETQYF; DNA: TGTGCCAGCAGCTTTTCCCCACAAGAGACCCAGTACTTC
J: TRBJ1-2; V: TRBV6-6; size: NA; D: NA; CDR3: CASSGGYGYTF; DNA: TGTGCCAGCAGCGGTGGTTATGGCTACACCTTC
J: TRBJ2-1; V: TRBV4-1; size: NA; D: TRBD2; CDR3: CASSQDRASGGNEQFF; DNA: TGCGCCAGCAGCCAAGATCGGGCTAGCGGGGGCAATGAGCAGTTCTTC
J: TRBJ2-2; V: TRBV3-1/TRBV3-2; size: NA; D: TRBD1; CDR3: CASSRPGQGRGELFF; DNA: TGTGCCAGCAGCCGCCCCGGACAGGGTCGAGGGGAGCTGTTTTTT
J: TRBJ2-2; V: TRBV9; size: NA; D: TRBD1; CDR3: CASRGTGGGIGELFF; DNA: TGTGCCAGCAGAGGTACAGGGGGCGGGATCGGGGAGCTGTTTTTT
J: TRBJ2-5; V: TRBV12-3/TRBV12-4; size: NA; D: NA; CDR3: CASSPPGVQTQYF; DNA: TGTGCCAGCAGCCCCCCGGGGGTCCAGACCCAGTACTTC
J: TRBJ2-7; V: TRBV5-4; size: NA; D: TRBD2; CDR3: CASSPLAGGQSYEQYF; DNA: TGTGCCAGCAGCCCACTAGCGGGGGGTCAATCCTACGAGCAGTACTTC
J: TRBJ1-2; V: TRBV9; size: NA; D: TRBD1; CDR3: CASSKGQTSGYGYTF; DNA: TGTGCCAGCTCAAAGGGACAGACCTCTGGCTATGGCTACACCTTC
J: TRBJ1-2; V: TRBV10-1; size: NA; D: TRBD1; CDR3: CASSPSGQGYGYTF; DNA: TGCGCCAGCAGTCCCTCCGGACAGGGGTATGGCTACACCTTC
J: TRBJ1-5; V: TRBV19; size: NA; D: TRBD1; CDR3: CASKPDRGNQPQHF; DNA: TGTGCCAGTAAACCGGACAGGGGCAATCAGCCCCAGCATTTT
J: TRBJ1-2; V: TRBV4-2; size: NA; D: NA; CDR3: CASSQEGGRNYGYTF; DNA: TGTGCCAGCAGCCAAGAGGGAGGGAGAAACTATGGCTACACCTTC
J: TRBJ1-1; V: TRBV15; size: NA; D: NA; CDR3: CATSGRRTGTTNTEAFF; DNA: TGTGCCACCAGCGGCCGACGAACCGGGACAACAAACACTGAAGCTTTCTTT
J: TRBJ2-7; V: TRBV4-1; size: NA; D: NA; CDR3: CASSQRYGNSYEQYF; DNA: TGCGCCAGCAGCCAACGATACGGGAACTCCTACGAGCAGTACTTC
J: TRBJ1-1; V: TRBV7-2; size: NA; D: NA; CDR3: CASSREGNTEAFF; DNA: TGTGCCAGCAGCCGAGAGGGGAACACTGAAGCTTTCTTT
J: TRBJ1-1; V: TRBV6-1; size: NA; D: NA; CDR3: CASSDQEHTEAFF; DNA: TGTGCCAGCAGTGATCAGGAACACACTGAAGCTTTCTTT
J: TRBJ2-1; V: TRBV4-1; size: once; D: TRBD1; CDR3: CASSQDLWDRNNEQFF; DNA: TGCGCCAGCAGCCAAGATTTATGGGACAGAAACAATGAGCAGTTCTTC
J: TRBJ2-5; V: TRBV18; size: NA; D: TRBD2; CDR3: CASSPKTGTSGVSGETQYF; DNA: TGTGCCAGCTCACCCAAAACCGGGACTAGCGGGGTGTCCGGGGAGACCCAGTACTTC
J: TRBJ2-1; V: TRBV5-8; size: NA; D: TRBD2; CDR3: CASSLRLAGGLGQRVF; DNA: TGTGCCAGCAGCTTGCGGCTAGCGGGGGGTCTAGGCCAAAGGGTCTTC
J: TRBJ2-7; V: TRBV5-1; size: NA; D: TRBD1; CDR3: CASSSNGQGKNEQYF; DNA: TGCGCCAGCAGCAGTAACGGACAGGGGAAGAACGAGCAGTACTTC
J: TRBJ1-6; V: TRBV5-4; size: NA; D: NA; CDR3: CASSLDMGSSPLHF; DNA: TGTGCCAGCAGCTTGGATATGGGTAGCTCACCCCTCCACTTT
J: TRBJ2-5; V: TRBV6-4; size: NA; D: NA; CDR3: CASSDSVGAAETQYF; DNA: TGTGCCAGCAGTGACTCGGTGGGGGCAGCGGAGACCCAGTACTTC
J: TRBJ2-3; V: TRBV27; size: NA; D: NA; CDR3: CASREYSGRTDTQYF; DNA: TGTGCCAGCAGGGAGTATTCAGGGCGGACAGATACGCAGTATTTT
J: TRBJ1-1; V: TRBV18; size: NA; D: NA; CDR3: CASSPQSRGNTEAFF; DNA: TGTGCCAGCTCACCACAGTCGCGGGGGAACACTGAAGCTTTCTTT
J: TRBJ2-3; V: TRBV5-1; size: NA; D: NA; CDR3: CASSFAGISTDTQYF; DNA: TGCGCCAGCAGCTTCGCGGGGATCAGCACAGATACGCAGTATTTT
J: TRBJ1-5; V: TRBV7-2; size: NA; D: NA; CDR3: CASSPRGWGDQPQHF; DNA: TGTGCCAGCAGCCCGAGGGGGTGGGGTGATCAGCCCCAGCATTTT
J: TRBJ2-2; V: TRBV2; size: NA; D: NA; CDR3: CASRPGHSTGELFF; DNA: TGTGCCAGCAGACCAGGGCATAGCACCGGGGAGCTGTTTTTT
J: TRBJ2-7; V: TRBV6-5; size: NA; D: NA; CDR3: CATSPVQGSWEQYF; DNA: TGTGCCACCTCCCCGGTTCAGGGATCGTGGGAGCAGTACTTC
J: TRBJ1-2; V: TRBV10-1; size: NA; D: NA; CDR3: CASSDSVFNYGYTF; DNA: TGCGCCAGCAGTGATTCCGTGTTCAACTATGGCTACACCTTC
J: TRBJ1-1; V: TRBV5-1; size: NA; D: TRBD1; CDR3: CASSTGQGGNTEAFF; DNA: TGCGCCAGCAGCACCGGACAGGGAGGAAACACTGAAGCTTTCTTT
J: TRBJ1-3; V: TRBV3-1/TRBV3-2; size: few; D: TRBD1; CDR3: CASSQDWGTGQEGNTIYF; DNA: TGTGCCAGCAGCCAAGACTGGGGTACGGGACAGGAGGGAAACACCATATATTTT
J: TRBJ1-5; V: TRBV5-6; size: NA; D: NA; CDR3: CASSLQSNQPQHF; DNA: TGTGCCAGCAGCTTACAGTCCAATCAGCCCCAGCATTTT
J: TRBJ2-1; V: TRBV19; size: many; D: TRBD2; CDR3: CASSVTSGDYNEQFF; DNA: TGTGCCAGTAGTGTGACTAGCGGGGACTACAATGAGCAGTTCTTC
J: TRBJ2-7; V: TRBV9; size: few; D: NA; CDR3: CASSPGAGSSYEQYF; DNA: TGTGCCAGCAGCCCCGGGGCGGGATCCTCCTACGAGCAGTACTTC
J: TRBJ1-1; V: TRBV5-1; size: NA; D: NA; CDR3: CASSLALGAGVNTEAFF; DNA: TGCGCCAGCAGCTTGGCCCTGGGGGCAGGGGTAAACACTGAAGCTTTCTTT
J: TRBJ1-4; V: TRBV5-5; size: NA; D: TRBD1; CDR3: CASSSSQGHEKLFF; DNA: TGTGCCAGCAGCTCCTCACAGGGGCATGAAAAACTGTTTTTT
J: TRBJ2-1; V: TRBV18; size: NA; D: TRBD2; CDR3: CASSPWGVAGAENEQFF; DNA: TGTGCCAGCTCACCATGGGGGGTAGCGGGGGCCGAGAATGAGCAGTTCTTC
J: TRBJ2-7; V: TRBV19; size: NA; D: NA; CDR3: CASSTPGVSYEQYF; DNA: TGTGCCAGTTCGACTCCGGGGGTCTCCTACGAGCAGTACTTC
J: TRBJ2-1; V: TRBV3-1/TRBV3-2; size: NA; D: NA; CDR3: CASSQDALKMVIF; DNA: TGTGCCAGCAGCCAAGATGCACTCAAAATGGTCATCTTC